Given below is one T cell receptor beta chain in context. The data were obtained in a study of shared clonotypes between healthy human individuals. Study background: A couple of female and three male donors aged 18 to 49 were enrolled. Three plates each covered CD4 naive and memory; CD8 naive two, CD8 memory one.

The CDR3 spans 13 residues. V was shortened by 2 bases and J by 8 bases, with 13 bases between the two germline ends. CDR1 and CDR2 (germline): MNHNY, SVGAGI (reference sequence). Deep-level settings were used for running the assay. Profiling relied on immunoSEQ multiplex PCR, and the TCRdb table lists in-frame clones only, not all of them. The table has more than 2 million clones, under 97% seen once. This sequence joins TRBV6-6 and TRBJ2-7, with D possibly TRBD2 on 6 matching bases. The sequenced material came from naive CD4+ T cells sorted from blood. As for subset: CD45RA+ positively selected. This TCR came from a man between 18 and 29 years old in good health. CDR3 bases: TGTGCCAGCAGTTACCCGCCCGGGGGTAAGCAGTACTTC. Amino acids: CASSYPPGGKQYF.